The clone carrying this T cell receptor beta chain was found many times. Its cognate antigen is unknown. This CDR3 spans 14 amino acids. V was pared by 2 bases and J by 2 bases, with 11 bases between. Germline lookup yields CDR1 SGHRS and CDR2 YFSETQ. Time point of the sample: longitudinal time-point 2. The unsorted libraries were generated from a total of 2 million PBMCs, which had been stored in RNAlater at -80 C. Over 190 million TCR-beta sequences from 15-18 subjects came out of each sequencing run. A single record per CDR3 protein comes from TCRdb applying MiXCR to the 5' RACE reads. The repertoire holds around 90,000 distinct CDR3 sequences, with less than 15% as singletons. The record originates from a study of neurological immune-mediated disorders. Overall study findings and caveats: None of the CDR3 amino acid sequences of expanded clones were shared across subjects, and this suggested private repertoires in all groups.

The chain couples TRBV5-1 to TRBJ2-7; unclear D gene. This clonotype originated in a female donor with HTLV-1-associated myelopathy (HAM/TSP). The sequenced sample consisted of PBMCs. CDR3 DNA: TGCGCCAGCAGCTTAGCCTTATCGCCCTACGAGCAGTACTTC. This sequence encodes CASSLALSPYEQYF. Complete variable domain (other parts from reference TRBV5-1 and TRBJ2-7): KAGVTQTPRYLIKTRGQQVTLSCSPISGHRSVSWYQQTPGQGLQFLFEYFSETQRNKGNFPGRFSGRQFSNSRSEMNVSTLELGDSALYLCASSLALSPYEQYFGPGTRLTVT.